These T cell receptor beta chains were read from a single sample in a study of control samples from healthy donors and cancer patients. Sequencing used immunoSEQ multiplex PCR; TCRdb keeps in-frame clones, though not all of them. The table shows 85,000 to 110,000 clones, with approximately 90% occurring only once. Sequencing was performed on PBMCs. The source is a man in his 60s with lung cancer. The CDR3 runs from the conserved cysteine through the conserved F or W. D genes are given only for firm matches. Expanded clones get a size class; other rows say once, few or many, or leave the size out.

d_call	v_call	cdr3_length	j_call	clone_size	cdr3_nt	cdr3_aa
.	TRBV2	12	TRBJ2-1	.	TGTGCCAGCAGGGGGATCTACAATGAGCAGTTCTTC	CASRGIYNEQFF
TRBD1	TRBV6-5	15	TRBJ1-5	.	TGTGCCAGCAGTCGGACAGGGGGCCACAATCAGCCCCAGCATTTT	CASSRTGGHNQPQHF
.	TRBV6-5	14	TRBJ2-3	.	TGTGCCAGCAGTTACCGCAATTCCGAAGATACGCAGTATTTT	CASSYRNSEDTQYF
TRBD1	TRBV30	13	TRBJ1-1	.	TGTGCCTGGAGCCGGGACAGTTTCACTGAAGCTTTCTTT	CAWSRDSFTEAFF
.	TRBV5-1	14	TRBJ2-3	.	TGCGCCAGCACTGGAGGGGAATTCACAGATACGCAGTATTTT	CASTGGEFTDTQYF
.	TRBV5-1	12	TRBJ2-7	.	TGCGCCAGCAGCTCCGGCCGGGACAAGCAGTACTTC	CASSSGRDKQYF
.	TRBV18	13	TRBJ1-4	.	TGTGCCAGCTCCCCTAATACTAATGAAAAACTGTTTTTT	CASSPNTNEKLFF
.	TRBV7-3	16	TRBJ1-2	.	TGTGCCAGCAGCTTCGGACCGGAGAGGGCAGCCTATGGCTACACCTTC	CASSFGPERAAYGYTF
TRBD1	TRBV5-1	15	TRBJ2-3	.	TGCGCCAGCAGCTTGTGGACAGGAGGTGCAGATACGCAGTATTTT	CASSLWTGGADTQYF
TRBD1	TRBV24-1	16	TRBJ2-5	.	TGTGCCACCAGTGATTTGGCGGGACAGGCTTGGGAGACCCAGTACTTC	CATSDLAGQAWETQYF
.	TRBV30	13	TRBJ1-4	.	TGTGCCTGGAGTATATTAATAGGTGAAAAACTGTTTTTT	CAWSILIGEKLFF
TRBD2	TRBV9	16	TRBJ2-1	.	TGTGCCAGCAGCCCCCCTAGCGGACCTTTTTACAATGAGCAGTTCTTC	CASSPPSGPFYNEQFF
.	TRBV7-2	13	TRBJ1-5	.	TGTGCCAGCAGCTTAAATAGCAATCAGCCCCAGCATTTT	CASSLNSNQPQHF
.	TRBV15	12	TRBJ2-7	.	TGTGCCACCAGCAAAACAGGGAGCGAGCAGTACTTC	CATSKTGSEQYF
TRBD1	TRBV6-5	15	TRBJ1-1	once	TGTGCCAGCAGTTACAAAGGGGGCGTTCTGGCTGAAGCTTTCTTT	CASSYKGGVLAEAFF
.	TRBV6-5	12	TRBJ1-6	.	TGTGCCAGCAAATCGGGGAATTCACCCCTCCACTTT	CASKSGNSPLHF
.	TRBV2	13	TRBJ2-2	.	TGTGCCAGCTTACTCGGGCGGACCGGGGAGCTGTTTTTT	CASLLGRTGELFF
.	TRBV6-4	14	TRBJ2-6	.	TGTGCCAGCAGTGACAACTCTGGGGCCAACGTCCTGACTTTC	CASSDNSGANVLTF
TRBD2	TRBV6-5	12	TRBJ2-3	.	TGTGCCACCCGGGGGGGGACAGATACGCAGTATTTT	CATRGGTDTQYF
.	TRBV10-2	16	TRBJ1-5	.	TGCGCCAGCAGTGAGTCATACAGGGCGGGCAATCAGCCCCAGCATTTT	CASSESYRAGNQPQHF
TRBD1	TRBV3-1/TRBV3-2	15	TRBJ2-5	.	TGTGCCAGCAGCCAAGTCGGGACAGGGGAAGAGACCCAGTACTTC	CASSQVGTGEETQYF
TRBD1	TRBV30	16	TRBJ2-2	.	TGTGCCTGGAGTATTACCGCAGGGGGACCTACCGGGGAGCTGTTTTTT	CAWSITAGGPTGELFF
.	TRBV11-1	13	TRBJ2-3	.	TGTGCCAGCAGCCTTGACAGGAGTGATACGCAGTATTTT	CASSLDRSDTQYF
.	TRBV18	15	TRBJ2-5	.	TGTGCCAGCTCACCAGCGGGTGCGGTCGGAGAGACCCAGTACTTC	CASSPAGAVGETQYF
.	TRBV24-1	16	TRBJ1-5	.	TGTGCCACCAGCGCCTCGGGGGGGCGCGTCAATCAGCCCCAGCATTTT	CATSASGGRVNQPQHF
.	TRBV21-1	16	TRBJ1-1	once	TGTGCCGGTCAGGACAGGGAATATGGAACCGTCCCTGAAGCTTTCTTT	CAGQDREYGTVPEAFF
.	TRBV5-4	13	TRBJ2-3	.	TGTGCCTGCGCGGGGACCCAGACAGATACGCAGTATTTT	CACAGTQTDTQYF
.	TRBV30	13	TRBJ2-5	.	TGTGCCTGGAGTCTGGTGACCGGTGAGACCCAGTACTTC	CAWSLVTGETQYF
.	TRBV7-2	13	TRBJ2-5	.	TGTGCCAGCAGCTTCGAACAGGGACAGACCCAGTACTTC	CASSFEQGQTQYF
TRBD1	TRBV10-3	16	TRBJ2-1	.	TGTGCCATCAGTGAGTTAGGGACAGGGGTCGTCAATGAGCAGTTCTTC	CAISELGTGVVNEQFF
TRBD1	TRBV6-6	14	TRBJ1-2	.	TGTGCCATCGGCGGGACAGCAGTTTTGAGTGGCTACACCTTC	CAIGGTAVLSGYTF